Each of the 20 T cell receptor beta chains below was sequenced from the same sample in a study of blood T cell repertoires in COVID-19 (dated by TCRdb to 2018 to 2021). Receptor libraries were prepared by the immunoSEQ multiplex PCR assay. TCRdb obtained this table from immuneACCESS and retained in-frame rearrangements with V and J assigned. These tables miss some clones; where compared with another copy, unresolved V genes account for less than half of the shortfall, and the remainder is unexplained. The sample table lists approximately 160,000 clones, roughly 80% of them with a count of one. Roughly 8.3% of the sample is in the top ten clones. Sequenced material: peripheral blood. The receptor source for this set is a man aged 55-75 years with acute or convalescent COVID-19.

The chain uses TRBV19 and TRBJ2-1; a possible D gene is TRBD1 (6 bases). The CDR3 sequence is 15 residues long. Germline V gene data show CDR1 as LNHDA and CDR2 as SQIVND (reference sequence). V dropped 5 bases and J dropped 0 bases, with 11 bases sitting between them. The CDR3 loop is CASSSQGGSYNEQFF. Written as DNA, the CDR3 is TGTGCCAGTAGTTCACAGGGCGGCTCCTACAATGAGCAGTTCTTC. Complete variable domain (other parts from reference TRBV19 and TRBJ2-1): DGGITQSPKYLFRKEGQNVTLSCEQNLNHDAMYWYRQDPGQGLRLIYYSQIVNDFQKGDIAEGYSVSREKKESFPLTVTSAQKNPTAFYLCASSSQGGSYNEQFFGPGTRLTVL.

The rearrangement joins TRBV7-2 to TRBJ2-3, with D possibly being TRBD1 (6 bases). This CDR3 has 15 residues. From germline, CDR1 is SGHTA and CDR2 FQGNSA. The V end was cut by 0 bases, the J end by 2 bases, with 9 bases between. The CDR3 region is CASSLAGQVTDTQYF. CDR3 nucleotides: TGTGCCAGCAGCTTAGCGGGACAAGTCACAGATACGCAGTATTTT.

This chain joins TRBV2 and TRBJ2-7; no definite D call. The V end was cut by 4 bases, the J end by 4 bases, with 8 bases between. Germline V gene sequence: CDR1 SNHLY, CDR2 FYNNEI. CDR3 length equals 12 residues. CDR3 DNA sequence: TGTGCCAGCAGTGTGATCGGTTACGAGCAGTACTTC. It translates to CASSVIGYEQYF.

The V call is TRBV19, the J call TRBJ2-3, with TRBD2 matching over 13 bases. Trimming cost V 3 bases and J 0 bases; bases outside gene matches: 6. The CDR3 totals 18 residues. From germline, CDR1 is LNHDA and CDR2 SQIVND (reference sequence). This CDR3 is CASSIGGLAGVSTDTQYF. The CDR3 nucleotides read TGTGCCAGTAGTATCGGTGGACTAGCGGGGGTTAGCACAGATACGCAGTATTTT.

The chain links TRBV19 to TRBJ2-7; unclear D gene. Germline V gives CDR1 LNHDA, CDR2 SQIVND (reference sequence). There are 14 residues in the CDR3. V gave up 1 base and J gave up 3 bases, with 10 bases separating them. CDR3 protein: CASSIGRAFYEQYF. CDR3 nucleotide sequence: TGTGCCAGTAGTATAGGGAGAGCCTTCTACGAGCAGTACTTC.

The V call is TRBV5-6, the J call TRBJ1-5; TRBD1 aligns across 9 bases. Trimming took 3 bases from V and 1 from J; bases not matched to a gene: 11. The CDR3 is 18 residues long. CDR1 is SGHDT and CDR2 is YYEEEE in the germline V gene. The CDR3 sequence is CASSSQRTGARSNQPQHF. CDR3 sequence (DNA): TGTGCCAGCAGCTCCCAAAGGACAGGGGCCAGGAGCAATCAGCCCCAGCATTTT.

This clone showed up just a few times. The chain carries TRBV10-2 and TRBJ2-3; possible D gene TRBD1, 5 bases. Germline V gives CDR1 WSHSY, CDR2 SAAADI. CDR3 length equals 13 residues. V was clipped by 3 bases and J by 1 base, with 5 bases between them. The CDR3 here is CASSEQGTDTQYF. The CDR3 bases are TGCGCCAGCAGTGAACAGGGCACAGATACGCAGTATTTT.

This chain links TRBV19 with TRBJ1-5; perhaps TRBD1 as D (5 bases). CDR3 length: 16 residues. Looked up from germline, CDR1 is LNHDA and CDR2 is SQIVND (reference sequence). Trimming left V 2 bases short and J 4 bases short, with 15 bases between. The DNA of the CDR3 is TGTGCCAGTAGTATATTCGGGGGTTTTGCAAATCAGCCCCAGCATTTT. Its translation is CASSIFGGFANQPQHF.

The chain couples TRBV2 to TRBJ2-7, with D possibly being TRBD1 (5 bases). CDR3 length equals 14 residues. CDR1 is SNHLY and CDR2 is FYNNEI in the germline V gene. Trimming left V 3 bases short and J 2 bases short, with 11 bases between. In nucleotides, the CDR3 is TGTGCCAGCAGTGAGGGGCAGGGCACCTACGAGCAGTACTTC. Translating gives CASSEGQGTYEQYF.

CDR3 loop: CATRNTQRDNEQFF. CDR3 in DNA: TGTGCCACCCGTAATACACAGAGAGATAATGAGCAGTTCTTC. The chain has TRBV2 and TRBJ2-1; D is unclear. Deletions cut 10 bases from V and 7 bases from J, with 20 bases between. This CDR3 has 14 residues. In germline, CDR1 is SNHLY, CDR2 FYNNEI.

This sequence joins TRBV7-8 and TRBJ1-1; maybe TRBD1 (5 bases). Germline V gives CDR1 SGHVS, CDR2 FQNEAQ. The V gene lost 1 base and the J gene lost 8 bases, with 14 bases spanning the gap. The CDR3 extends over 14 amino acids. The DNA for the CDR3 is TGTGCCAGCAGCTTAGGGGCAGGGTCGAGGGAAGCTTTCTTT. Amino acids: CASSLGAGSREAFF.

The chain recombines TRBV24-1 with TRBJ2-5, with 7 bases identical to TRBD1. V gave up 10 bases and J gave up 0 bases; unmatched junction bases: 4. The length of the CDR3 is 13 residues. Germline CDR1 is KGHDR and CDR2 is SFDVKD. In DNA, the CDR3 is TGTGCCACAGGGGGACAGTACCAAGAGACCCAGTACTTC. It is translated as CATGGQYQETQYF.

The chain links TRBV24-1 to TRBJ2-1; 7 bases agree with TRBD1. CDR3 length: 16 amino acids. Germline V CDR1 and CDR2: KGHDR, SFDVKD. Trimming took 1 base from V and 1 from J; bases not matched to a gene: 3. CDR3 in DNA: TGTGCCACCAGTGATTTACCGACAGGGTCCTACAATGAGCAGTTCTTC. Amino acids: CATSDLPTGSYNEQFF.

The chain links TRBV6-5 to TRBJ1-4; D possibly corresponds to TRBD1 (6 bases). V was shortened by 5 bases and J by 2 bases, with 9 bases between the two germline ends. This CDR3 region has 14 residues. In germline, CDR1 is MNHEY, CDR2 SVGAGI. CDR3: CASSLQGTNEKLFF. CDR3 bases: TGTGCCAGCAGTCTACAGGGTACTAATGAAAAACTGTTTTTT.

V is TRBV7-8 and J is TRBJ1-5, with a possible D match to TRBD1 (5 bases). The germline CDR1 and CDR2 sequences are SGHVS and FQNEAQ. Trimming cost V 5 bases and J 4 bases, with 15 bases left between them. The CDR3 loop spans 15 amino acids. CDR3 bases: TGTGCCAGCAGCGCAGATCTGGGGCCAAATCAGCCCCAGCATTTT. This encodes CASSADLGPNQPQHF.

Only a few counts were recorded for this clone. The V and J genes are TRBV10-3 and TRBJ2-5; 7 bases fit TRBD1. Germline CDR1 ENHRY, CDR2 SYGVKD. V gave up 4 bases and J gave up 2 bases; unmatched junction bases: 4. The CDR3 runs to 14 residues. CDR3 protein: CAISGGTAQETQYF. The CDR3 bases are TGTGCCATCAGTGGTGGGACAGCTCAAGAGACCCAGTACTTC.

This sequence joins TRBV6-2 or TRBV6-3 and TRBJ2-3; TRBD2 matches 12 bases. This CDR3 is built from 17 residues. In germline, CDR1 is MNHEY, CDR2 SVGEGT. The ends lost 5 bases at V and 5 bases at J; junction bases unmatched: 11. DNA of the CDR3: TGTGCCAGCAGTCGCTCGACTAGCGGGGGAACGAGAGATACGCAGTATTTT. Protein sequence: CASSRSTSGGTRDTQYF.

This clone showed up just once. The rearrangement uses TRBV4-1 and TRBJ1-2; possibly TRBD1 for D (5 bases). Between the trimmed V and J ends, which lost 1 base and 6 bases, there was a span of 9 bases. CDR1 and CDR2 from the germline V gene are MGHRA and YSYEKL. The CDR3 sequence is 13 residues long. CDR3 coding DNA: TGCGCCAGCAGCCAAGTTCCCAGGGATGGCTACACCTTC. Translated: CASSQVPRDGYTF.

The V gene is TRBV3-1 (or the pseudogene TRBV3-2), the J gene TRBJ2-7, with D possibly matching TRBD1 (5 bases). V was trimmed by 1 base and J by 5 bases, leaving 21 bases between them. This CDR3 spans 17 amino acids. Germline CDR1 is LGHDT and CDR2 is YNNKEL (reference sequence). The CDR3 DNA sequence: TGTGCCAGCAGCCAAGTTTGGGGCCGTGACGGCAGGGACGAGCAGTACTTC. It codes for CASSQVWGRDGRDEQYF.

The chain recombines TRBV7-2 with TRBJ1-2; D is possibly TRBD1 (5 bases). The CDR3 loop spans 17 amino acids. V was pared by 1 base and J by 3 bases, with 18 bases between. Germline V CDR1 and CDR2: SGHTA, FQGNSA. CDR3 sequence (DNA): TGTGCCAGCAGCTTAGTCGTTAGGGAAACAGGAGACTATGGCTACACCTTC. Residues: CASSLVVRETGDYGYTF.